Detailed here is one TCR beta chain. Per the germline V gene, CDR1 is SGHTA and CDR2 is FQGNSA. This CDR3 contains 19 residues. Trimming at V came to 3 bases and at J to 1 base, leaving 15 bases not matched to a gene. These data are taken from a study of blood T cell repertoires in COVID-19. In the study's own analysis: Amplification of reference gene primers was used by the study to estimate nucleated cell counts. TCRdb's table, derived via immunoSEQ multiplex PCR, lists solely in-frame clones and lacks some. The V and J calls and clone size were taken over from that table, and D and trimming were inferred from the DNA. Of about 150,000 clones in the sample, around 84% were seen once.

Input material: peripheral blood. The sequence was obtained from a man aged 50 or older with active or convalescent COVID-19. This chain joins TRBV7-2 and TRBJ2-7; 10 bases map to TRBD2. The chain's CDR3 is CASSFVALGTSAISYEQYF. In DNA form, the CDR3 reads TGTGCCAGCAGCTTTGTTGCCCTGGGGACTAGCGCGATTTCCTACGAGCAGTACTTC. Drawing the rest from reference TRBV7-2 and TRBJ2-7, the complete variable domain is GAGVSQSPSNKVTEKGKDVELRCDPISGHTALYWYRQSLGQGLEFLIYFQGNSAPDKSGLPSDRFSAERTGGSVSTLTIQRTQQEDSAVYLCASSFVALGTSAISYEQYFGPGTRLTVT.